Ten or more counts support the clone carrying this T cell receptor beta chain. One entry per CDR3 protein results from TCRdb running MiXCR on the RT-PCR reads. The sample carries almost 700,000 distinct CDR3 sequences, about 14% recorded once. CDR3 length: 13 amino acids. The germline gives CDR1 KGHSH, CDR2 LQKENI. The V gene lost 10 bases and the J gene lost 2 bases, with 15 bases spanning the gap. Sequencing was carried out using memory CD4+ T cells from blood. V and J are TRBV18 and TRBJ2-7; tentative D call: TRBD1 (8 bases). The receptor was derived from a female donor in good health, serving as a healthy control. Written as DNA, the CDR3 is TGTGCCACCACACAGGGGGGGCCCTACGAGCAGTACTTC. Translation gives CATTQGGPYEQYF.